One sample yielded the 26 T cell receptor beta chains listed below, sequenced in a study of cytomegalovirus exposure and HLA in healthy donors. Primers included in the PCR were 60 Vbeta and 13 Jbeta primers. TCRdb's table, derived via immunoSEQ multiplex PCR, lists solely in-frame clones and lacks some. The sample contains some 140,000 clones, about 76% of which appear only once. What was sequenced was PBMCs. The receptor source for this set is a female donor in good health and CMV-seronegative.

V is TRBV28 and J is TRBJ1-1, with D perhaps matching TRBD1 (5 bases). The CDR3 runs to 12 residues. V shed 6 bases and J shed 11 bases, with 16 bases lying between them. Germline V CDR1 and CDR2: MDHEN, SYDVKM. The CDR3 is CASSSQRNRAFF. CDR3 coding DNA: TGTGCCAGCAGCTCACAGCGAAACAGGGCTTTCTTT.

The genes are TRBV4-3 and TRBJ2-5; tentatively, D is TRBD1 (6 bases). This CDR3 has 17 residues. CDR1 and CDR2 (germline): LGHNA, YSLEER. Trimming left V 4 bases short and J 1 base short, with 19 bases between. In nucleotides, the CDR3 is TGCGCCAGCAGCCTATCACAGGGTTACATAGGCCAAGAGACCCAGTACTTC. It specifies CASSLSQGYIGQETQYF.

The rearrangement uses TRBV7-2 and TRBJ1-2; 9 bases map to TRBD1. Germline lookup yields CDR1 SGHTA and CDR2 FQGNSA. The CDR3 spans 15 residues. V was pared by 1 base and J by 6 bases, with 6 bases of the junction left unmatched. The CDR3: CASSLVGTGNNGYTF. DNA of the CDR3: TGTGCCAGCAGCTTAGTAGGGACAGGGAACAATGGCTACACCTTC. The full variable domain, in which reference TRBV7-2 and TRBJ1-2 provide the parts outside the CDR3, is GAGVSQSPSNKVTEKGKDVELRCDPISGHTALYWYRQSLGQGLEFLIYFQGNSAPDKSGLPSDRFSAERTGGSVSTLTIQRTQQEDSAVYLCASSLVGTGNNGYTFGSGTRLTVV.

This chain uses TRBV11-2 with TRBJ1-2; no definite D call. The CDR3 has 14 amino acids. Germline-derived CDR1 and CDR2 are SGHAT and FQNNGV. V was cut by 4 bases and J by 6 bases, with 15 bases left in between. In nucleotides, the CDR3 is TGTGCCAGCAGCTCTTCCGGGGTGGTCCATGGCTACACCTTC. Translated: CASSSSGVVHGYTF.

This clone was found a few times. The sample contains more than one DNA sequence encoding this CDR3. This rearrangement joins TRBV5-5 to TRBJ1-1, with TRBD1 identical over 8 bases. The V and J ends lost 0 bases and 1 base, in that order; junction bases with no gene match: 2. From germline, CDR1 is SGHKS and CDR2 YYEKEE (reference sequence). This CDR3 contains 15 residues. The DNA for the CDR3 is TGTGCCAGCAGCTTGGTCGGGACAGGGAACACTGAAGCTTTCTTT. Its protein product is CASSLVGTGNTEAFF.

V and J are TRBV5-1 and TRBJ2-1; 8 bases are shared with TRBD1. Germline loops: CDR1 SGHRS, CDR2 YFSETQ. V shed 4 bases and J 4 bases; nucleotides not matched to a gene: 10. The CDR3 runs 16 residues. CDR3 coding DNA: TGCGCCAGCAGCAACCCCCGCGGACAGGGTTACAATGAGCAGTTCTTC. This encodes CASSNPRGQGYNEQFF.

The J gene is TRBJ1-4, the V gene TRBV21-1. TRBV21-1 is a listed pseudogene. The length of the CDR3 is 14 residues. The CDR3 region has the DNA TGTGCCCTACCGAGGTTCGTGTTGGATGAAAAACTGTTTTTT. It translates to CALPRFVLDEKLFF.

This chain connects TRBV27 to TRBJ2-3, with TRBD2 matching over 10 bases. Germline lookup yields CDR1 MNHEY and CDR2 SMNVEV (reference sequence). CDR3 length equals 18 residues. V trimming: 2 bases; J trimming: 2 bases; junction bases outside the gene matches: 10. The CDR3 sequence: CASSLGVLAGAPTDTQYF. The DNA for the CDR3 is TGTGCCAGCAGTTTAGGGGTTCTAGCGGGGGCCCCCACAGATACGCAGTATTTT.

The chain uses TRBV28 and TRBJ2-7, with D perhaps matching TRBD1 (5 bases). Germline V gene data show CDR1 as MDHEN and CDR2 as SYDVKM. Trimming pared 7 bases from V and 2 bases from J, leaving 15 bases between. The CDR3 is 14 residues long. In DNA, the CDR3 is TGTGCCAGCACCCAGGGTCAGTCTACCTACGAGCAGTACTTC. It translates to CASTQGQSTYEQYF.

The chain couples TRBV19 to TRBJ1-2; D unclear. The CDR3 is 14 residues long. The ends were cut back, 0 bases at V and 8 bases at J, with 13 bases in the middle. Looked up from germline, CDR1 is LNHDA and CDR2 is SQIVND (reference sequence). This CDR3 is CASSIEGVSDGYTF. The CDR3 DNA reads as TGTGCCAGTAGTATAGAAGGAGTTAGCGACGGCTACACCTTC.

V and J are TRBV9 and TRBJ2-7; possible D gene TRBD2, 5 bases. The CDR3 covers 14 residues. Germline CDR1 and CDR2: SGDLS and YYNGEE. Trimming took 3 bases from V and 3 from J, leaving 13 bases between them. The CDR3 region is CASSAGVIGYEQYF. The CDR3 DNA reads TGTGCCAGCAGCGCCGGGGTAATCGGCTACGAGCAGTACTTC. Supplemented by reference TRBV9 and TRBJ2-7, the full variable domain reads DSGVTQTPKHLITATGQRVTLRCSPRSGDLSVYWYQQSLDQGLQFLIQYYNGEERAKGNILERFSAQQFPDLHSELNLSSLELGDSALYFCASSAGVIGYEQYFGPGTRLTVT.

CDR3 sequence: CASSYSRGGNQPQHF. DNA of the CDR3: TGTGCCAGCAGTTACTCCAGGGGAGGCAATCAGCCCCAGCATTTT. This chain joins TRBV6-6 and TRBJ1-5; tentative D call: TRBD1 (6 bases). V was clipped by 0 bases and J by 2 bases, with 8 bases between them. Germline-derived CDR1 and CDR2 are MNHNY and SVGAGI (reference sequence). This CDR3 is built from 15 residues.

This rearrangement joins TRBV2 to TRBJ1-2; D unresolved. Germline loops: CDR1 SNHLY, CDR2 FYNNEI. Between the trimmed V and J ends, which lost 5 bases and 4 bases, there was a span of 14 bases. The CDR3 has 14 residues. CDR3 in amino acids: CASSYVVGGYGYTF. DNA of the CDR3: TGTGCCAGCAGTTATGTAGTGGGAGGCTATGGCTACACCTTC.

This clone showed up just a few times. The chain couples TRBV7-9 to TRBJ2-3; 10 bases are a match to TRBD2. This CDR3 is 14 amino acids long. The germline V gene encodes CDR1 SEHNR and CDR2 FQNEAQ (reference sequence). V was pared by 3 bases and J by 6 bases, with 3 bases of the junction left unmatched. Written as DNA, the CDR3 is TGTGCCAGCAGCTTGAGAGCGGGGGGGGATACGCAGTATTTT. Its protein product is CASSLRAGGDTQYF.

This rearrangement joins TRBV7-2 to TRBJ2-3; 13 bases are shared with TRBD2. The V and J ends lost 5 bases and 4 bases, in that order; junction bases with no gene match: 9. CDR1 and CDR2 (germline): SGHTA, FQGNSA. The CDR3 has 17 amino acids. The CDR3 nucleotides are TGTGCCAGCAGCGCAAACCGACTAGCGGGGGGACCAGATACGCAGTATTTT. Its translation: CASSANRLAGGPDTQYF.

The chain couples TRBV2 to TRBJ2-7; maybe TRBD2 (5 bases). The CDR3 consists of 15 residues. Germline assignment: CDR1 SNHLY and CDR2 FYNNEI. The V end lost 6 bases, the J end lost 1 base, and 16 bases lay between the germline ends. This CDR3 reads CASREIATRSYEQYF. DNA for the CDR3: TGTGCCAGCAGGGAAATAGCGACCCGTTCCTACGAGCAGTACTTC.

This chain uses TRBV27 with TRBJ2-3, with a tentative D call TRBD1 (6 bases). The V end was cut by 2 bases, the J end by 8 bases, with 8 bases between. Germline V CDR1 and CDR2: MNHEY, SMNVEV (reference sequence). This CDR3 has 12 amino acids. The CDR3 sequence: CASSLGGSTQYF. The CDR3 nucleotides read TGTGCCAGCAGTTTAGGGGGCTCTACGCAGTATTTT.

In DNA form, the CDR3 reads TGTGCCAGCAGTTTATCGGCGGGACAGGCGCCCTCCAAGGAGACCCAGTACTTC. Protein: CASSLSAGQAPSKETQYF. The chain links TRBV27 to TRBJ2-5; 8 nucleotides line up with TRBD1. Germline V gene lookup returns CDR1 MNHEY and CDR2 SMNVEV (reference sequence). V lost 0 bases to trimming and J lost 5 bases; unmatched junction nucleotides: 14. This CDR3 has 18 residues.

The J gene is TRBJ1-1, the V gene TRBV5-1, with 8 bases that match TRBD1. V lost 4 bases and J lost 2; bases outside the gene matches: 10. The CDR3 extends over 16 amino acids. CDR1 is SGHRS, CDR2 YFSETQ, per germline. CDR3 bases: TGCGCCAGCAGCCGCGAGTTACAGGGGGGTAACACTGAAGCTTTCTTT. Amino acid sequence: CASSRELQGGNTEAFF.

The chain links TRBV4-3 to TRBJ2-1; D ambiguous. Trimming pared 4 bases from V and 2 bases from J, leaving 9 bases between. This CDR3 is built from 14 residues. Germline CDR1 LGHNA, CDR2 YSLEER. The CDR3: CASSRALAYNEQFF. Here the CDR3 DNA reads TGCGCCAGCAGCCGGGCACTTGCCTACAATGAGCAGTTCTTC.

The genes are TRBV11-2 and TRBJ1-1; no clear D gene. V lost 5 bases and J 1 base, leaving 11 bases between the germline ends. Germline V gives CDR1 SGHAT, CDR2 FQNNGV. The CDR3 covers 14 residues. CDR3 residues: CASSRLGSNTEAFF. The DNA of the CDR3 is TGTGCCAGCAGCCGCCTAGGTTCGAACACTGAAGCTTTCTTT. Full variable domain (remainder filled in from reference TRBV11-2 and TRBJ1-1): EAGVAQSPRYKIIEKRQSVAFWCNPISGHATLYWYQQILGQGPKLLIQFQNNGVVDDSQLPKDRFSAERLKGVDSTLKIQPAKLEDSAVYLCASSRLGSNTEAFFGQGTRLTVV.

The sample holds one count of this clone. The CDR3 reads CASSTGTSGRAYEQYF. CDR3 coding DNA: TGTGCCAGCAGCACCGGAACTAGCGGGAGGGCCTACGAGCAGTACTTC. The rearrangement joins TRBV11-3 to TRBJ2-7, with 13 bases matching TRBD2. Germline assignment: CDR1 SGHNT and CDR2 YENEEA. The CDR3 length is 16 residues. The V segment lost 5 bases and the J segment 2 bases; nucleotides outside the gene matches: 6.

The chain employs TRBV4-3 and TRBJ1-6; the D is unclear. CDR3 length equals 13 residues. CDR1 and CDR2 (germline): LGHNA, YSLEER. V lost 0 bases and J lost 11, with 8 bases in between. DNA for the CDR3: TGCGCCAGCAGCCAAGAACTGCTTGCACCCCTCCACTTT. As protein: CASSQELLAPLHF.

The chain uses TRBV7-2 and TRBJ2-5; 7 nucleotides match TRBD1. Germline V gene sequence: CDR1 SGHTA, CDR2 FQGNSA. Losses at the gene ends were 5 bases for V and 1 base for J; bases not matched to a gene: 1. This CDR3 contains 13 residues. The DNA for the CDR3 is TGTGCCAGCAGCGGGGACAGCCAAGAGACCCAGTACTTC. Protein: CASSGDSQETQYF. The full variable domain, completed using reference TRBV7-2 and TRBJ2-5, is GAGVSQSPSNKVTEKGKDVELRCDPISGHTALYWYRQSLGQGLEFLIYFQGNSAPDKSGLPSDRFSAERTGGSVSTLTIQRTQQEDSAVYLCASSGDSQETQYFGPGTRLLVL.

This chain connects TRBV18 to TRBJ2-7; no firm D call. Trimming removed 3 bases from V and 3 bases from J, with 12 bases in between. The CDR3 has 14 residues. The germline V gene has CDR1 KGHSH and CDR2 LQKENI. The DNA for the CDR3 is TGTGCCAGCTCACCTGAGGTAGGAGACTACGAGCAGTACTTC. Protein: CASSPEVGDYEQYF.

The table lists this clone with a count of one. The chain carries TRBV4-1 and TRBJ2-7, with 10 bases lining up with TRBD1. The CDR3 is 17 residues long. V was pared by 2 bases and J by 4 bases, with 11 bases of the junction left unmatched. Germline values: CDR1 MGHRA, CDR2 YSYEKL. This chain's CDR3 is CASSQQLRTGGWYEQYF. CDR3 coding DNA: TGCGCCAGCAGCCAACAGCTACGGACAGGGGGTTGGTACGAGCAGTACTTC.